This T cell receptor (beta chain) was found in a study of shared clonotypes between healthy human individuals. Study-level findings and limits: Clonotypes which were not shared had lower generation probabilities than clonotypes that all four donors shared.

Repertoires were generated with immunoSEQ multiplex PCR, while TCRdb's copy carries only in-frame clones and drops some. The sample yields millions of clones, roughly 95% seen once. Comments on this clone: The antigen is undetermined.

Partitioning of CD4+ cells yielded a CD45RA+ naive subset and a CD45RA-negative memory subset. The CDR3 is 15 residues long. V was clipped by 2 bases and J by 0 bases, with 10 bases between them. Per germline, CDR1 SGHTS and CDR2 YDEGEE. This chain links TRBV5-8 with TRBJ2-3; a weak D match, TRBD1 (5 bases). The receptor was isolated from a man between 18 and 35 years old in good health. The sample comprised naive CD4+ T cells sorted from blood. Subset described: CD45RA+ positively selected. The CDR3 nucleotides read TGTGCCAGCAGCTTACTTGGGGCTAGCACAGATACGCAGTATTTT. Translating gives CASSLLGASTDTQYF.